This T cell receptor beta chain comes out of a study of blood T cells in healthy people across ages. Study-wide findings and caveats: CMV infection status of these donors was not known.

As concerns this clonotype: Its antigen remains unknown.

CDR3 size: 15 residues. Unmatched junction bases numbered 5, after V lost 1 base and J lost 7 bases. The V gene's germline CDR1 is LNHNV and CDR2 YYDKDF (reference sequence). The authors ran a second PCR of about 6 to 12 cycles using a sample-barcoded 5' primer and a J-beta primer mix. In TCRdb, the 5' RACE reads were re-called with MiXCR into one record per CDR3 protein. The repertoire holds some 940,000 distinct CDR3 sequences, with 25% to 30% as singletons. This same sample was also part of a study on T cells of mothers and their children. In that study: The donors comprised six children and their three healthy Caucasian mothers. In cDNA synthesis, all of the extracted RNA was used at roughly 1.5 ug per 15 ul.

Sequencing input: blood. This receptor was identified in a woman aged 40 to 49 in good health. This chain links TRBV15 with TRBJ1-4; 8 nucleotides agree with TRBD1. The CDR3: CATSRAGTGSEKLFF. Here the CDR3 DNA reads TGTGCCACCAGCAGAGCAGGGACAGGATCTGAAAAACTGTTTTTT.